Listed here are 25 T cell receptor beta chains from one sample, sequenced in a study of shared clonotypes between healthy human individuals. Assay: immunoSEQ multiplex PCR; the TCRdb copy retains only in-frame clones and omits some. The sample includes around 430,000 clones, around 79% of them seen just once. Sample: PBMCs. The receptor set was obtained from a woman aged 40 to 55 in good health. Some clones in this sample may be carry-over from other donors' samples.

V gene TRBV5-1 combines with J gene TRBJ1-2; 7 bases match TRBD1. Looked up from germline, CDR1 is SGHRS and CDR2 is YFSETQ. CDR3 length: 17 amino acids. V lost 4 bases and J lost 2; bases outside the gene matches: 14. CDR3 DNA: TGCGCCAGCAGCGTGGGCGGGACAGAGGATATCAACTATGGCTACACCTTC. This translates into CASSVGGTEDINYGYTF.

The chain combines TRBV5-1 with TRBJ1-6; 10 nucleotides align to TRBD1. V shed 3 bases, J shed 7 bases, and the junction held 10 bases outside the gene matches. Germline values: CDR1 SGHRS, CDR2 YFSETQ. The CDR3 is 17 amino acids. In DNA form, the CDR3 reads TGCGCCAGCAGCTCCGGAGGGGGACAGGGGAAAAATTCACCCCTCCACTTT. Amino acid sequence: CASSSGGGQGKNSPLHF. The variable domain in full, completed from reference TRBV5-1 and TRBJ1-6, reads KAGVTQTPRYLIKTRGQQVTLSCSPISGHRSVSWYQQTPGQGLQFLFEYFSETQRNKGNFPGRFSGRQFSNSRSEMNVSTLELGDSALYLCASSSGGGQGKNSPLHFGNGTRLTVT.

The V call is TRBV6-6, the J call TRBJ2-3; D is possibly TRBD2 (5 bases). Trimming left V 6 bases short and J 0 bases short, with 16 bases between. The CDR3 runs 16 residues. CDR1 and CDR2 (germline): MNHNY, SVGAGI (reference sequence). The CDR3 nucleotides read TGTGCCAGCAGGACGAACCTGAGGGCTAGCACAGATACGCAGTATTTT. This codes for CASRTNLRASTDTQYF.

The chain couples TRBV29-1 to TRBJ2-2; TRBD1 might be the D (5 bases). Per germline, CDR1 SQVTM and CDR2 ANQGSEA. Trimming pared 5 bases from V and 6 bases from J, leaving 13 bases between. The CDR3 has 13 residues. DNA of the CDR3: TGCAGCGTTCGCACCAGGGTCCCCGGGGAGCTGTTTTTT. Translated, it gives CSVRTRVPGELFF.

This clone was detected only a few times. The chain has TRBV19 and TRBJ1-1; D not resolved. The CDR3 is 13 amino acids. V lost 8 bases and J 3 bases, leaving 13 bases between the germline ends. The germline V gene has CDR1 LNHDA and CDR2 SQIVND (reference sequence). The chain's CDR3 is CASRLRWDTEAFF. The DNA of the CDR3 is TGTGCCAGTCGACTCCGATGGGACACTGAAGCTTTCTTT.

This clone came up once. This chain uses TRBV2 with TRBJ2-7; tentatively, D is TRBD1 or TRBD2 (5 bases each). V was trimmed by 4 bases and J by 2 bases, leaving 12 bases between them. The CDR3 totals 14 residues. Germline values: CDR1 SNHLY, CDR2 FYNNEI. The chain's CDR3 is CASSAPRDPYEQYF. The CDR3 nucleotides read TGTGCCAGCAGTGCTCCCCGGGACCCCTACGAGCAGTACTTC.

The rearrangement uses TRBV2 and TRBJ1-5; 7 bases line up with TRBD1. The CDR3 contains 15 residues. Unmatched junction bases numbered 2, after V lost 3 bases and J lost 0 bases. Germline assignment: CDR1 SNHLY and CDR2 FYNNEI. The CDR3 loop reads CASSEGQISNQPQHF. In DNA form, the CDR3 reads TGTGCCAGCAGTGAGGGACAGATTAGCAATCAGCCCCAGCATTTT.

Of note for this clone: This may be a read error: a much more frequent sequence differs by one nucleotide. The chain joins TRBV4-3 to TRBJ2-2; D is ambiguous. Germline V CDR1 and CDR2: LGHNA, YSLEER. The CDR3 length is 15 residues. Here the CDR3 DNA reads TGCGCCAGCAGCCAAGGTGACCCGAACGCCGGGGAGCTGTTTTTT. Translating it yields CASSQGDPNAGELFF.

This clone has just a few counts. V usage is TRBV7-6 and J usage is TRBJ2-7; TRBD1 aligns across 11 bases. The CDR3 length is 15 residues. The ends lost 4 bases at V and 5 bases at J; junction bases unmatched: 7. Germline V gene sequence: CDR1 SGHVS, CDR2 FNYEAQ. The CDR3 spells CASSSYRTGGNEQYF. The CDR3 DNA follows: TGTGCCAGCAGCTCCTATAGGACAGGGGGCAACGAGCAGTACTTC.

The V call is TRBV27, the J call TRBJ2-1, with D unresolved. Per the germline V gene, CDR1 is MNHEY and CDR2 is SMNVEV (reference sequence). This CDR3 comprises 15 residues. V was clipped by 8 bases and J by 4 bases, with 18 bases between them. The CDR3 sequence: CASGTSKGSYNEQFF. The CDR3 coding sequence is TGTGCCAGCGGAACAAGTAAGGGCTCGTACAATGAGCAGTTCTTC.

The rearrangement uses TRBV9 and TRBJ2-7; 15 bases are a match to TRBD2. The CDR3 has 18 amino acids. The V and J ends lost 0 bases and 5 bases, in that order; junction bases with no gene match: 9. Per the germline V gene, CDR1 is SGDLS and CDR2 is YYNGEE. In DNA, the CDR3 is TGTGCCAGCAGCGTAGGGGGGACTAGCGGGAGGAGTAGAAACGAGCAGTACTTC. Translating it yields CASSVGGTSGRSRNEQYF. Using reference TRBV9 and TRBJ2-7 for the parts outside the CDR3, the full variable domain is DSGVTQTPKHLITATGQRVTLRCSPRSGDLSVYWYQQSLDQGLQFLIQYYNGEERAKGNILERFSAQQFPDLHSELNLSSLELGDSALYFCASSVGGTSGRSRNEQYFGPGTRLTVT.

The chain links TRBV29-1 to TRBJ1-2; a possible D gene is TRBD1 (6 bases). In germline, CDR1 is SQVTM, CDR2 ANQGSEA. The CDR3 spans 15 residues. Between the trimmed V and J ends, which lost 5 bases and 6 bases, there was a span of 22 bases. The CDR3 loop reads CSVQVSRGGGDGYTF. The CDR3 DNA reads TGCAGCGTTCAGGTTTCGAGGGGTGGGGGCGATGGCTACACCTTC. Variable domain in full (rest from reference TRBV29-1 and TRBJ1-2): SAVISQKPSRDICQRGTSLTIQCQVDSQVTMMFWYRQQPGQSLTLIATANQGSEATYESGFVIDKFPISRPNLTFSTLTVSNMSPEDSSIYLCSVQVSRGGGDGYTFGSGTRLTVV.

This clone was detected only a few times. The chain couples TRBV28 to TRBJ2-7; TRBD2 is a possible D gene (5 bases). Germline CDR1 is MDHEN and CDR2 is SYDVKM. The CDR3 sequence is 14 residues long. Trimming left V 4 bases short and J 3 bases short, with 13 bases between. The CDR3 loop is CASSYHGTSYEQYF. CDR3 DNA sequence: TGTGCCAGCAGTTATCACGGAACTAGCTACGAGCAGTACTTC.

The V call is TRBV11-2, the J call TRBJ1-3, with D possibly being TRBD1 (5 bases). Between the trimmed V and J ends, which lost 4 bases and 1 base, there was a span of 8 bases. The length of the CDR3 is 14 residues. CDR1 and CDR2 (germline): SGHAT, FQNNGV. For the CDR3, the DNA is TGTGCCAGCAGCTGGGGCCGGTCTGGAAACACCATATATTTT. Protein: CASSWGRSGNTIYF.

The chain employs TRBV10-2 and TRBJ2-3, with no clear D. In germline, CDR1 is WSHSY, CDR2 SAAADI. V lost 7 bases to trimming and J lost 2 bases, with 16 bases between them. This CDR3 is 15 amino acids long. Written as DNA, the CDR3 is TGCGCCAGCACCCCGGATGGGGTATCCACAGATACGCAGTATTTT. Protein: CASTPDGVSTDTQYF.

V usage is TRBV5-4 and J usage is TRBJ2-1; the D gene is possibly TRBD2 (5 bases). Germline V gene data show CDR1 as SGHNT and CDR2 as YYREEE (reference sequence). Trimming shortened V by 2 bases and J by 4 bases, and 7 bases separated the two germline ends. The CDR3 has 13 amino acids. Written as DNA, the CDR3 is TGTGCCAGCAGCTTTAGAGGGTACAATGAGCAGTTCTTC. It is translated as CASSFRGYNEQFF.

The chain is built from TRBV18 and TRBJ2-1; 8 nucleotides match TRBD2. The germline CDR1 and CDR2 sequences are KGHSH and LQKENI. The trim removed 6 bases at V and 5 bases at J, leaving 9 bases unmatched. CDR3 length: 15 residues. CDR3 DNA: TGTGCCAGCTCGATTGAAAGGACTAGCCACAATGAGCAGTTCTTC. This codes for CASSIERTSHNEQFF. The full variable domain, with the rest looked up from reference TRBV18 and TRBJ2-1, is NAGVMQNPRHLVRRRGQEARLRCSPMKGHSHVYWYRQLPEEGLKFMVYLQKENIIDESGMPKERFSAEFPKEGPSILRIQQVVRGDSAAYFCASSIERTSHNEQFFGPGTRLTVL.

This clone was detected once. The chain joins TRBV19 to TRBJ2-5; 9 nucleotides line up with TRBD2. The CDR3 is made up of 14 amino acids. Germline CDR1 is LNHDA and CDR2 is SQIVND (reference sequence). Trimming took 5 bases from V and 4 from J; bases not matched to a gene: 5. The CDR3 DNA sequence: TGTGCCAGTAGTCCAGCGGGGGGAATAGAGACCCAGTACTTC. This codes for CASSPAGGIETQYF.

The DNA of the CDR3 is TGTGCCAGCAGCCCTCCAGGGGGGGGCGATAACTATGGCTACACCTTC. The encoded protein is CASSPPGGGDNYGYTF. J is TRBJ1-2 and V is TRBV27; 7 bases agree with TRBD1. The V gene's germline CDR1 is MNHEY and CDR2 SMNVEV (reference sequence). Germline trimming cut 6 bases from V and 1 base from J; bases unmatched to any gene: 11. This CDR3 is 16 amino acids long.

With respect to this clone: The sample carries other DNA sequences with the same CDR3. The chain recombines TRBV29-1 with TRBJ2-7; D call uncertain. In germline, CDR1 is SQVTM, CDR2 ANQGSEA. V lost 4 bases and J 3 bases, leaving 7 bases between the germline ends. The length of the CDR3 is 11 residues. This CDR3 is CSVGDSYEQYF. The CDR3, as DNA: TGCAGCGTTGGTGATAGCTACGAGCAGTACTTC.

The chain recombines TRBV16 with TRBJ1-5; D is unclear. V lost 2 bases, J lost 3 bases, and 5 bases lay in between. The CDR3 is made up of 13 amino acids. CDR1 KGHSY and CDR2 FQNENV come from the germline V gene. The CDR3: CASSQGLNQPQHF. DNA of the CDR3: TGTGCCAGCAGCCAAGGACTCAATCAGCCCCAGCATTTT. The complete variable domain, with remaining parts taken from reference TRBV16 and TRBJ1-5, reads GEEVAQTPKHLVRGEGQKAKLYCAPIKGHSYVFWYQQVLKNEFKFLISFQNENVFDETGMPKERFSAKCLPNSPCSLEIQATKLEDSAVYFCASSQGLNQPQHFGDGTRLSIL.

The gene calls are TRBV7-3 and TRBJ2-1; D gene unclear. CDR1 SGHTA and CDR2 FQGTGA come from the germline V gene. The CDR3 consists of 13 residues. V lost 5 bases and J 5 bases, leaving 10 bases between the germline ends. CDR3 protein: CASSAQNNNEQFF. The CDR3 bases are TGTGCCAGCAGCGCACAGAATAACAATGAGCAGTTCTTC.

The chain carries TRBV6-5 and TRBJ1-2; 10 bases fit TRBD1. V lost 4 bases to trimming and J lost 6 bases; unmatched junction nucleotides: 8. Looked up from germline, CDR1 is MNHEY and CDR2 is SVGAGI. The CDR3 length is 15 residues. The CDR3 sequence is CASSLGTGATDGYTF. The CDR3 DNA reads as TGTGCCAGCAGTTTAGGGACAGGGGCGACAGATGGCTACACCTTC.

The rearrangement joins TRBV7-6 to TRBJ2-1, with D possibly TRBD1 on 5 matching bases. Trimming stripped 0 bases from V and 9 bases from J, with 9 bases between. This CDR3 spans 13 amino acids. The germline gives CDR1 SGHVS, CDR2 FNYEAQ. As DNA, the CDR3 is TGTGCCAGCAGCTTAGCAGGGGTGGGTGAGCAGTTCTTC. Translation: CASSLAGVGEQFF.

The rearrangement joins TRBV28 to TRBJ2-2; TRBD2 aligns across 8 bases. V lost 5 bases to trimming and J lost 0 bases; unmatched junction nucleotides: 2. The CDR3 length is 15 residues. Germline values: CDR1 MDHEN, CDR2 SYDVKM. The CDR3 loop is CASSGLASNTGELFF. In nucleotides, the CDR3 is TGTGCCAGCAGTGGACTAGCTTCGAACACCGGGGAGCTGTTTTTT.